A selection of T cell receptor beta chains follows, all from one sample in a study of brain T cells in children with intractable seizures. Using immunoSEQ multiplex PCR, the repertoire was profiled, and TCRdb retains in-frame clones only, with some absent. Of around 80,000 clones in the sample, under 95% are singletons; the top ten hold around 24%. The sample was peripheral blood, taken at surgery. Receptors were obtained from a girl aged 2-10 years with Rasmussen encephalitis and intractable seizures. The CDR3 runs from the conserved cysteine through the conserved F or W. A D gene is named only where the DNA matches it firmly. The size entry is marked missing in some rows and otherwise reads once, few, many or a size class.

CDR3 DNA	CDR3 protein	V gene	D gene	J gene	clone size
TGTGCCAGCAGCGTAGGTGCAGAGCCTGGAAACACCATATATTTT	CASSVGAEPGNTIYF	TRBV9	NA	TRBJ1-3	NA
TGCAGTGCTGGTGGGATAGAGACCCAGTACTTC	CSAGGIETQYF	TRBV20-1	NA	TRBJ2-5	once
TGTGCCAGCAGTTTATCTGGGCCCATGGATGAAGCTTTCTTT	CASSLSGPMDEAFF	TRBV27	NA	TRBJ1-1	NA
TGTGCCAGCGGGCGGGCAGGTAATTCACCCCTCCACTTT	CASGRAGNSPLHF	TRBV3-1/TRBV3-2	NA	TRBJ1-6	NA
TGTGCCAGCAGTTTATTTAGGGTAGGCACTGAAGCTTTCTTT	CASSLFRVGTEAFF	TRBV27	NA	TRBJ1-1	NA
TGTGCCAGCAGTTTATTTAACACCGGGGAGCTGTTTTTT	CASSLFNTGELFF	TRBV27	NA	TRBJ2-2	once
TGCGCCAGCAGCCCAGGGACTAGCGGGGGTGTAAGCTCCTACAATGAGCAGTTCTTC	CASSPGTSGGVSSYNEQFF	TRBV5-1	TRBD2	TRBJ2-1	NA
TGTGCCAGCAGTCGGACAGCCAACACTGAAGCTTTCTTT	CASSRTANTEAFF	TRBV6-5	NA	TRBJ1-1	once
TGCGCCAGCAGCCCGGAGGGCCTTGGTGAGCAGTTCTTC	CASSPEGLGEQFF	TRBV5-1	NA	TRBJ2-1	NA
TGTGCCAGCAGGGATACTAGTGTAACTAGCACAGATACGCAGTATTTT	CASRDTSVTSTDTQYF	TRBV28	NA	TRBJ2-3	NA
TGTGCCAGCAGCTTCTCCGTGGGCTATGGCTACACCTTC	CASSFSVGYGYTF	TRBV5-4	NA	TRBJ1-2	NA
TGTGCCTGGGATGCCGGGAACACTGAAGCTTTCTTT	CAWDAGNTEAFF	TRBV30	NA	TRBJ1-1	NA
TGCGCCAGCAGTAGGGAGCGGCCCCCCCGGGGAGATACGCAGTATTTT	CASSRERPPRGDTQYF	TRBV10-2	NA	TRBJ2-3	NA
TGCGCCAGCAGCCAAATCTTTACATTGTCAGAGACCCAGTACTTC	CASSQIFTLSETQYF	TRBV4-1	NA	TRBJ2-5	NA
TGTGCCAGCCCTAATAACAGGGTTCCGACAGAGCAGTACTTC	CASPNNRVPTEQYF	TRBV6-5	NA	TRBJ2-7	NA
TGCAGCGTTGTAGGACACCCATCCTATGGCTACACCTTC	CSVVGHPSYGYTF	TRBV29-1	NA	TRBJ1-2	NA
TGTGCCAGCAGCTTACGGGCGACTAGCGGGAGGGCCTACAATGAGCAGTTCTTC	CASSLRATSGRAYNEQFF	TRBV7-6	TRBD2	TRBJ2-1	NA
TGTGCCAGCAGCTTGGGCCAGGGGCAATCACCCCTCCACTTT	CASSLGQGQSPLHF	TRBV7-9	NA	TRBJ1-6	NA
TGTGCCAGCAGTGTTAGTGGGGGCGGGGGGGCCGTCGAGCAGTACTTC	CASSVSGGGGAVEQYF	TRBV6-1	TRBD2	TRBJ2-7	NA
TGTGCCAGTAGTATAGGCCCGCTGGGTGAAGCTTTCTTT	CASSIGPLGEAFF	TRBV19	NA	TRBJ1-1	few
TGTGCCAGCTCACGGGTGGGCGGCGAGACCCAGTACTTC	CASSRVGGETQYF	TRBV18	NA	TRBJ2-5	NA
TGTGCCAGCAGCTTGGGAGGCGTAGCCATCCAAGAGACCCAGTACTTC	CASSLGGVAIQETQYF	TRBV7-2	NA	TRBJ2-5	NA
TGTGCCAGCAGTCAGAGGACAGTTGAAGCTTTCTTT	CASSQRTVEAFF	TRBV12-3/TRBV12-4	NA	TRBJ1-1	NA
TGTGCCAGCCGCCACTCCCACACTGAAGCTTTCTTT	CASRHSHTEAFF	TRBV4-2	NA	TRBJ1-1	NA
TGCGCCAGCAGCCGCGACAGGGAAGCAACTAATGAAAAACTGTTTTTT	CASSRDREATNEKLFF	TRBV4-1	TRBD1	TRBJ1-4	few
TGTGCCAGCAAGACGACAGGGGTGAACACTGAAGCTTTCTTT	CASKTTGVNTEAFF	TRBV28	TRBD1	TRBJ1-1	NA
TGCGCCAGCAGCCAAGGGACGGTCGCCTCTGGAAACACCATATATTTT	CASSQGTVASGNTIYF	TRBV4-1	NA	TRBJ1-3	NA
TGTGCCAGCAGTGAAGCAGGGGGGCAGACTGAAGCTTTCTTT	CASSEAGGQTEAFF	TRBV6-1	NA	TRBJ1-1	NA
TGTGCCACCAGCAGATTACCGAGCCCCGAGCAGTACTTC	CATSRLPSPEQYF	TRBV15	NA	TRBJ2-7	NA
TGCGCCAGCGGGGGTTCGCGACAGGGAGGTCAGCCCCAGCATTTT	CASGGSRQGGQPQHF	TRBV10-2	TRBD1	TRBJ1-5	NA
TGTGCCAGCAGTTTAGGGATGGGTGACACTGAAGCTTTCTTT	CASSLGMGDTEAFF	TRBV28	NA	TRBJ1-1	NA
TGTGCCACCAGTGATCGTCGAGATGGCTACACCTTC	CATSDRRDGYTF	TRBV24-1	NA	TRBJ1-2	NA
TGTGCCAGTATTGGGGACAGGACACAACAGCCCCAGCATTTT	CASIGDRTQQPQHF	TRBV19	TRBD1	TRBJ1-5	NA
TGTGCCATCAGGACTAGCGGGGGGCCAGATACGCAGTATTTT	CAIRTSGGPDTQYF	TRBV10-3	TRBD2	TRBJ2-3	NA
TGTGCCAGCAGCCAAGACAGGGGCAATGAAAAACTGTTTTTT	CASSQDRGNEKLFF	TRBV5-4	TRBD1	TRBJ1-4	NA
TGTGCCAGCCTTATAGGGGCGTATGGCTACACCTTC	CASLIGAYGYTF	TRBV2	NA	TRBJ1-2	NA
TGCGCCAGCACCCACCGTCGGACTAGGGTCGCAGATACGCAGTATTTT	CASTHRRTRVADTQYF	TRBV5-1	TRBD2	TRBJ2-3	NA
TGTGCCAGCAGCGGACAGCTCTATGGCTACACCTTC	CASSGQLYGYTF	TRBV11-3	NA	TRBJ1-2	NA
TGTGCCAGCTCACCGACTAGCGGCAATGAGCAGTTCTTC	CASSPTSGNEQFF	TRBV18	TRBD2	TRBJ2-1	NA
TGCGCCAGCAGCTTGATCGCGGGGTATTTAAAGACCCAGTACTTC	CASSLIAGYLKTQYF	TRBV5-1	NA	TRBJ2-5	NA
TGTGCCAGCAGCTCAAGCGGGGGACCCCAGCATTTT	CASSSSGGPQHF	TRBV5-5	NA	TRBJ1-5	NA
TGTGCCAGCAGCGAGGGGGACAACTTGAGGGAGACCCAGTACTTC	CASSEGDNLRETQYF	TRBV2	NA	TRBJ2-5	NA
TGTGCCACCAGCAGGTACAGGGAAGAGACCCAGTACTTC	CATSRYREETQYF	TRBV15	NA	TRBJ2-5	NA
TGTGCCAGCAGTGAGGGTAACCAAGAGACCCAGTACTTC	CASSEGNQETQYF	TRBV2	NA	TRBJ2-5	once
TGTGCCAGCAGTTCGAGGAGCGTTGGGTCTGTGGGAAACACCATATATTTT	CASSSRSVGSVGNTIYF	TRBV27	NA	TRBJ1-3	NA
TGTGCCAGCAGTTTAGGGTCCTACGAGCAGTACTTC	CASSLGSYEQYF	TRBV12-3/TRBV12-4	NA	TRBJ2-7	few
TGTGCCAGCAGCCCACTAGCGGGAGACGATACGCAGTATTTT	CASSPLAGDDTQYF	TRBV7-3	TRBD2	TRBJ2-3	once
TGTGCCAGCAGCGCCCGGGGACAAGGGGGTCGGGTCTCACCCCTCCACTTT	CASSARGQGGRVSPLHF	TRBV7-6	NA	TRBJ1-6	NA
TGTGCCAGCTCTCCCGACAGTGCGGGCACTGAAGCTTTCTTT	CASSPDSAGTEAFF	TRBV18	NA	TRBJ1-1	NA
TGTGCCTGGAGTGTAAGGGCCAGGGCGCAGCCCCAGCATTTT	CAWSVRARAQPQHF	TRBV30	NA	TRBJ1-5	NA
TGTGCCAGCAGCCAAGATCCTCGAGAGACCCAGTACTTC	CASSQDPRETQYF	TRBV3-1/TRBV3-2	NA	TRBJ2-5	NA
TGTGCCAGTAGTATAGCGGGGATCGGGATCTACGAGCAGTACTTC	CASSIAGIGIYEQYF	TRBV19	NA	TRBJ2-7	NA
TGTGCCAGCAGCCCGGGACAGGGGGGCTACACCTTC	CASSPGQGGYTF	TRBV28	TRBD1	TRBJ1-2	NA
TGTGCCAGCAGCGTAGGGGTTGAAGGGGCTGCTTTCTTT	CASSVGVEGAAFF	TRBV9	NA	TRBJ1-1	NA
TGCGCCAGCAGGCTAGACCGGGACATGAGCAATCAGCCCCAGCATTTT	CASRLDRDMSNQPQHF	TRBV4-1	NA	TRBJ1-5	few